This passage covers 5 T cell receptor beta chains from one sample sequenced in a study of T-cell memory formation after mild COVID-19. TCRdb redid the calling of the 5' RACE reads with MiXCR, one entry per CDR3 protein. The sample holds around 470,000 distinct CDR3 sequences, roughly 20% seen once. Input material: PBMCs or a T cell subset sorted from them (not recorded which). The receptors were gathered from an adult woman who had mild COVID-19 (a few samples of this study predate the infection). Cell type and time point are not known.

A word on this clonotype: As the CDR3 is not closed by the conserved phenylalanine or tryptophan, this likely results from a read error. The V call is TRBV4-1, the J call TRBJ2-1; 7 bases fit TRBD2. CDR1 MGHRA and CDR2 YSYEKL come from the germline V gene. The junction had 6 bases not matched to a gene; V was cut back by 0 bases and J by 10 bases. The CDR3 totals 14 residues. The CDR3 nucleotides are TGCGCCAGCAGCCAAGACCCGGCGGGAGACGAGCAGTTCTTA. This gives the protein CASSQDPAGDEQFL.

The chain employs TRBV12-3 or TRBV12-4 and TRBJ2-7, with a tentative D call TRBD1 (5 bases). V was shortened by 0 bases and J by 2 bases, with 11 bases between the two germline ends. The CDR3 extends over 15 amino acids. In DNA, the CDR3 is TGTGCCAGCAGTTTAGCAGGGGCCTTAACCTACGAGCAGTACTTC. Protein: CASSLAGALTYEQYF.

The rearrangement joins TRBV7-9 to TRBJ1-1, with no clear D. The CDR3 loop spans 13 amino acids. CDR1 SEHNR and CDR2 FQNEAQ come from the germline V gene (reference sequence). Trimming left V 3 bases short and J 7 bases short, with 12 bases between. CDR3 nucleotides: TGTGCCAGCAGCTTCCCGGGGAGGCTTGAAGCTTTCTTT. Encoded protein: CASSFPGRLEAFF.

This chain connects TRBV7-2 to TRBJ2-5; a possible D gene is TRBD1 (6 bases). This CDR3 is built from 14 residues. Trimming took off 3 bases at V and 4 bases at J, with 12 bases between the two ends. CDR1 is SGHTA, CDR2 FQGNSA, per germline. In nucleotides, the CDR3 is TGTGCCAGCAGCTTTAGACGAGGGGGAGAGACCCAGTACTTC. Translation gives CASSFRRGGETQYF.

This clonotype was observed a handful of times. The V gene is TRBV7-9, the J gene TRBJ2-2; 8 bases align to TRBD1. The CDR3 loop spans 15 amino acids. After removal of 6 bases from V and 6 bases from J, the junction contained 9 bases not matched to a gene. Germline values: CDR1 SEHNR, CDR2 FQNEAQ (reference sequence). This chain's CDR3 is CASRIEDRAAGELFF. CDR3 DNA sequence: TGTGCCAGCAGAATAGAGGACAGGGCGGCCGGGGAGCTGTTTTTT.